The T cell receptor beta chain described here comes from a study of identical twins. This clonotype showed up just a few times. TCRdb redid the calling of the 5' RACE reads with MiXCR, one entry per CDR3 protein. The sample has 400,000 to 650,000 distinct CDR3 sequences, less than 25% seen once. The sample was also linked to a second study, of T cells expressing NK-cell markers. As that study records: The TCR beta repertoires originated in sorted CD3+CD56+NKG2C+, CD3+CD56+NKG2C- and CD3+CD56-NKG2C+ T cells. Just one sequenced donor of eight was HCMV-seronegative, while seven were seropositive.

This TCR came from a woman aged 18 to 35 in good health. The specimen was CD4+ T cells sorted from blood.

The CDR3 nucleotides are TGTGCCACCCAGGTGAGGATCGGAGGCATTCAGTACTTC. As protein: CATQVRIGGIQYF. The chain employs TRBV12-3 or TRBV12-4 and TRBJ2-4; D is perhaps TRBD2 (5 bases). The CDR3 runs to 13 residues. The V and J ends lost 10 bases and 9 bases respectively, with 19 bases between them.